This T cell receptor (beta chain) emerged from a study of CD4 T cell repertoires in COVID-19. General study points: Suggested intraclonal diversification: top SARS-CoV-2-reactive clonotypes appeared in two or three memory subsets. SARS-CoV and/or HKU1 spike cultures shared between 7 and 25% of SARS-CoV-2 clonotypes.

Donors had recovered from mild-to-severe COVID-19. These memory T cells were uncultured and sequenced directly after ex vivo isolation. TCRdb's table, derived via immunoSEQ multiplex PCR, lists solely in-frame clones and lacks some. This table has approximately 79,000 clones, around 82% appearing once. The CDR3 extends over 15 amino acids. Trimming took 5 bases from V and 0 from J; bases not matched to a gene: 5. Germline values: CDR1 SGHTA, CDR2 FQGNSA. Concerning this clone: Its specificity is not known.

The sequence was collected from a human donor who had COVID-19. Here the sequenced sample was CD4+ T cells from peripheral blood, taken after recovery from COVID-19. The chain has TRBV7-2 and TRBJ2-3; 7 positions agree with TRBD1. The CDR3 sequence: CASSLGQVSTDTQYF. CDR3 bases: TGTGCCAGCAGCCTAGGACAGGTTAGCACAGATACGCAGTATTTT.